A selection of T cell receptor beta chains follows, all from one sample in a study of identical twins. TCRdb ran MiXCR on the 5' RACE reads and lists one entry per CDR3 protein. The data contain 650,000 to 750,000 distinct CDR3 sequences, roughly 20% of them singletons. These data were likewise used in another study, on T cells expressing NK-cell markers.

Sequencing input: PBMCs. These receptors came from a woman between 18 and 30 years old in good health. CDR3s include the opening cysteine and the closing phenylalanine or tryptophan. The order of the fields is V gene, CDR3 length, D gene, J gene, clone size, CDR3 DNA, CDR3 protein. D genes are given only for firm matches. The size entry is marked missing in some rows and otherwise reads once, few, many or a size class.

>TRBV18|17|.|TRBJ2-3|.
TGTGCCAGCTCACCCCTTCCGACCGTCGAACGCCTTGGTACGCAGTATTTT
CASSPLPTVERLGTQYF
>TRBV12-3/TRBV12-4|13|TRBD1|TRBJ1-5|many
TGTGCCAGCAGGGGGACAGTCAATCAGCCCCAGCATTTT
CASRGTVNQPQHF
>TRBV12-3/TRBV12-4|15|TRBD2|TRBJ2-1|.
TGTGCCAGCAGTGCGGGGGGAATCTCCTACAATGAGCAGTTCTTC
CASSAGGISYNEQFF
>TRBV7-9|16|.|TRBJ2-5|.
TGTGCCAGCAGCTTAGCGCTTAAGGGTGGAGGGGAGACCCAGTACTTC
CASSLALKGGGETQYF
>TRBV7-9|15|TRBD2|TRBJ2-3|.
TGTGCCAGCAGCTCATCGAGCGGGGGCGCAGATACGCAGTATTTT
CASSSSSGGADTQYF
>TRBV6-5|14|.|TRBJ2-7|.
TGTGCCAGCAGTTGGGGGGGCGCGGGCTACGAGCAGTACTTC
CASSWGGAGYEQYF
>TRBV6-2/TRBV6-3|18|TRBD1|TRBJ2-1|.
TGTGCCAGCAGCGGGGTGGGGACAGCTGAAAAGGCCTACAATGAGCAGTTCTTC
CASSGVGTAEKAYNEQFF
>TRBV6-5|17|.|TRBJ2-5|.
TGTGCCAGCAGTTACTCGGCCTGGCGGGACCCCCAAGAGACCCAGTACTTC
CASSYSAWRDPQETQYF
>TRBV7-9|17|TRBD2|TRBJ2-1|.
TGTGCCAGCAACCCAACGGGGCGGGAGGGCCTAGGAAATGAGCAGTTCTTC
CASNPTGREGLGNEQFF
>TRBV5-1|16|.|TRBJ2-3|few
TGCGCCAGCAGCGAGGGGTTAGCGGAGAGCACAGATACGCAGTATTTT
CASSEGLAESTDTQYF
>TRBV5-1|14|TRBD1|TRBJ2-7|.
TGCGCCAGCAGCTGGGACAGCACATCCTACGAGCAGTACTTC
CASSWDSTSYEQYF
>TRBV25-1|19|.|TRBJ2-6|.
TGTGCCAGCAGTGAAAACAGGGGTAAGGGGAGCGGGGGGGCCAACGTCCTGACTTTC
CASSENRGKGSGGANVLTF
>TRBV12-3/TRBV12-4|12|.|TRBJ1-2|few
TGTGCCAGCACCAGGTTCCTTAGGGGCTACACCTTC
CASTRFLRGYTF
>TRBV25-1|13|.|TRBJ2-2|few
TGTGCCAGCAGTGTAGCCGGGACCGGGGAGCTGTTTTTT
CASSVAGTGELFF
>TRBV6-5|12|.|TRBJ1-2|few
TGTGCCAGCAGTTGGGGAGAGGGGGGCTACACCTTC
CASSWGEGGYTF
>TRBV20-1|14|.|TRBJ1-2|.
TGCAGTGCTAGAGTAGATACATCCGTCTATGGCTACACCTTC
CSARVDTSVYGYTF
>TRBV7-2|15|TRBD2|TRBJ2-1|.
TGTGCCAGCAGCCCTAGCGGGAGAGGACGGGGTGAGCAGTTCTTC
CASSPSGRGRGEQFF
>TRBV20-1|11|.|TRBJ2-2|.
TGCAGTGCTCCGGCAGCCGGGGAGCTGTTTTTT
CSAPAAGELFF
>TRBV10-2|16|TRBD2|TRBJ2-7|few
TGCGCCAGCATTGGCTTACTAGCGGGGAGAACCTACGAGCAGTACTTC
CASIGLLAGRTYEQYF
>TRBV20-1|14|.|TRBJ1-1|many
TGCAGTGCTAGCGGGGGACACCTGAACACTGAAGCTTTCTTT
CSASGGHLNTEAFF
>TRBV29-1|15|.|TRBJ2-3|.
TGCAGCGTTGAAGAAAGCGGCAGGGTCACAGATACGCAGTATTTT
CSVEESGRVTDTQYF